Sequencing of this T cell receptor beta chain was carried out in a study of blood T cell repertoires in COVID-19. At the level of the study: The United States, Italy and Spain supplied acute and convalescent COVID-19 samples. PBMCs, B-cell-depleted T cells, or T cells were the source of the cDNA or gDNA that made up the material.

Measured with immunoSEQ multiplex PCR; TCRdb has only the in-frame clones, and not every one. The sample carries fewer than 200,000 clones, roughly 84% recorded once. Germline-derived CDR1 and CDR2 are SGHAT and FQNNGV. This CDR3 region has 12 residues. Losses at the gene ends were 6 bases for V and 2 bases for J; bases not matched to a gene: 0. The rearrangement uses TRBV11-2 and TRBJ1-2, with 7 positions matching TRBD1. The sequence was collected from a man in his forties with acute or convalescent COVID-19. The sequenced material came from peripheral blood. CDR3 sequence reads: CASRGGNYGYTF. The CDR3 DNA reads TGTGCCAGCAGAGGGGGCAACTATGGCTACACCTTC.